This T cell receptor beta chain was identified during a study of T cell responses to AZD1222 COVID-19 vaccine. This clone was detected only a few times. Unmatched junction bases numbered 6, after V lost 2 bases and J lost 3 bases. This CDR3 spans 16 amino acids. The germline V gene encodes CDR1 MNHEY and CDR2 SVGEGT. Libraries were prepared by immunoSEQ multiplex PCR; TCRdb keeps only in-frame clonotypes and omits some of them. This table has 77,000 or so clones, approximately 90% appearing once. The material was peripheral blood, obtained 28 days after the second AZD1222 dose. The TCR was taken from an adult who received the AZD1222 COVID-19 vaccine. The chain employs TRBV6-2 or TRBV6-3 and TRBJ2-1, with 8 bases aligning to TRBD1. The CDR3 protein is CASSYGAGGSYNEQFF. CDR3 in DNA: TGTGCCAGCAGTTACGGGGCAGGGGGCAGCTACAATGAGCAGTTCTTC.